Sequencing of this TCR beta chain was carried out in a study of blood T cell repertoires in COVID-19. Method: immunoSEQ multiplex PCR; TCRdb's copy keeps in-frame clones and lacks some. The data hold some 150,000 clones, with more than 75% observed a single time. CDR1 is MNHEY and CDR2 is SVGAGI in the germline V gene. With 2 bases clipped from V and 0 bases from J, the junction kept 4 bases outside the gene matches. This CDR3 is built from 16 residues. This clone was detected once. This clonotype originated in a man between 60 and 75 years old with acute or convalescent COVID-19. Sequencing used peripheral blood. The J gene is TRBJ2-3, the V gene TRBV6-5; 8 bases match TRBD2. The CDR3 reads CASSYASSGSTDTQYF. In nucleotides, the CDR3 is TGTGCCAGCAGTTACGCGTCTAGCGGGAGCACAGATACGCAGTATTTT.